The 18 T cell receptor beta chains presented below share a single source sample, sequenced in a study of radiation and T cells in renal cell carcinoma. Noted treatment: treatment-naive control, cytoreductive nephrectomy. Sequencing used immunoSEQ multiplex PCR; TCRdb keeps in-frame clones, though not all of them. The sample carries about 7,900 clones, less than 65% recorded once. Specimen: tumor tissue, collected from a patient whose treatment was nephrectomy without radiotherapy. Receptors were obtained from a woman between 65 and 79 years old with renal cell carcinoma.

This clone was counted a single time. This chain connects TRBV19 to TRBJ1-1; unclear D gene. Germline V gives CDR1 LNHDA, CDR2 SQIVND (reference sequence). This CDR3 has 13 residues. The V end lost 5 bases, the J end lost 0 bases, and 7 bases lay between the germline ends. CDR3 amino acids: CASSPTVNTEAFF. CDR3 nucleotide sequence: TGTGCCAGTAGTCCTACCGTGAACACTGAAGCTTTCTTT.

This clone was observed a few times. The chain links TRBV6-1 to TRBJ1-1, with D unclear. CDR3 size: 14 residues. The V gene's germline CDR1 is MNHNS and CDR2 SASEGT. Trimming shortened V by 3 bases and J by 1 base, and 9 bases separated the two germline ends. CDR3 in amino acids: CASSDRTENTEAFF. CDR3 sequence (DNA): TGTGCCAGCAGTGATCGGACCGAGAACACTGAAGCTTTCTTT.

CDR3 region: CASSRQGSYNEQFF. CDR3 coding DNA: TGTGCCAGCAGCCGACAAGGGTCCTACAATGAGCAGTTCTTC. The V call is TRBV4-2, the J call TRBJ2-1; D gene ambiguous. The CDR3 covers 14 residues. Germline V CDR1 and CDR2: LGHNA, YNFKEQ. Trimming stripped 4 bases from V and 1 base from J, with 8 bases between.

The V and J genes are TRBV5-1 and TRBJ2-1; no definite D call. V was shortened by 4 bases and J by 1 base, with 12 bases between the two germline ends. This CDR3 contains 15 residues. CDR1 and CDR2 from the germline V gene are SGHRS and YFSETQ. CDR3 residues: CASSPNPGSYNEQFF. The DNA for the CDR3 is TGCGCCAGCAGCCCTAACCCAGGATCCTACAATGAGCAGTTCTTC.

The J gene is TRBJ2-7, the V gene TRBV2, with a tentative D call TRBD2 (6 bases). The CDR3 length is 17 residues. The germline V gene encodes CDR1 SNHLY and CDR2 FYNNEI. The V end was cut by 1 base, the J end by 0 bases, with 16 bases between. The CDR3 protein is CASSEVAGRWLSYEQYF. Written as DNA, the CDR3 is TGTGCCAGCAGTGAAGTTGCGGGAAGGTGGCTCTCCTACGAGCAGTACTTC. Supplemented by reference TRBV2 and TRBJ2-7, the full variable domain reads EPEVTQTPSHQVTQMGQEVILRCVPISNHLYFYWYRQILGQKVEFLVSFYNNEISEKSEIFDDQFSVERPDGSNFTLKIRSTKLEDSAMYFCASSEVAGRWLSYEQYFGPGTRLTVT.

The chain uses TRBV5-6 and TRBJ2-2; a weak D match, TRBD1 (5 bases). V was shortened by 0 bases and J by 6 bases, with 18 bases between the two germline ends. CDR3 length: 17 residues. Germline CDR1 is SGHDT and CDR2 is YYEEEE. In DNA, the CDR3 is TGTGCCAGCAGCTTGGTCGGTTGGCAGGGTGGTGCCGGGGAGCTGTTTTTT. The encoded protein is CASSLVGWQGGAGELFF.

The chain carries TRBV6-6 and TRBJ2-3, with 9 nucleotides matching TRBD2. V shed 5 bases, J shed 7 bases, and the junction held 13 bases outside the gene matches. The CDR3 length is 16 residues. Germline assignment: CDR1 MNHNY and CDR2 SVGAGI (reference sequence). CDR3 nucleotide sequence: TGTGCCAGCAGTCGCGCTGGGGAGCGGGGGGAGTATACGCAGTATTTT. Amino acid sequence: CASSRAGERGEYTQYF.

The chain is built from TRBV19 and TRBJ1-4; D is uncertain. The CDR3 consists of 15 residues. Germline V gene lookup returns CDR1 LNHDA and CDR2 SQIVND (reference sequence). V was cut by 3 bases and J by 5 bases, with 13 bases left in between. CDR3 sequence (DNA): TGTGCCAGTAGTATTCTAGCCGGGAGAAATGAAAAACTGTTTTTT. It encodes CASSILAGRNEKLFF.

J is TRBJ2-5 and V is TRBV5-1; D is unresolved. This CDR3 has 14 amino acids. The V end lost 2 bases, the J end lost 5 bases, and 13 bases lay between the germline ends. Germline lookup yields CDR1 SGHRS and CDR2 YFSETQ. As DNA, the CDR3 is TGCGCCAGCAGCTTTGGCCACATTCTTGAGACCCAGTACTTC. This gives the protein CASSFGHILETQYF.

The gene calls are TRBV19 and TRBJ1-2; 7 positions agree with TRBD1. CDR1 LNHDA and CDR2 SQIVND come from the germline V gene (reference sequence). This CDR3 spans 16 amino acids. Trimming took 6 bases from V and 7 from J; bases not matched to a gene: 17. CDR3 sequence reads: CASSDYRIDREGGYTF. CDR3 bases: TGTGCCAGTAGCGACTATCGGATCGACAGGGAAGGTGGCTACACCTTC.

The CDR3 DNA reads TGTGCCAGCAGCTTAGGTCAGGGGATTTCCACAGATACGCAGTATTTT. Amino acids: CASSLGQGISTDTQYF. This chain links TRBV7-8 with TRBJ2-3; a weak D match, TRBD1 (6 bases). V lost 1 base and J 2 bases, leaving 13 bases between the germline ends. This CDR3 spans 16 amino acids. CDR1 is SGHVS, CDR2 FQNEAQ, per germline.

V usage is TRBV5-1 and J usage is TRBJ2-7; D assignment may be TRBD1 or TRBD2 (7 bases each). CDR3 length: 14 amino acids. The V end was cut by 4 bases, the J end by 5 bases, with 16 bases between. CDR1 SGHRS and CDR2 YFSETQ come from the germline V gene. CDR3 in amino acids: CASSLRGGGNEQYF. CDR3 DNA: TGCGCCAGCAGCCTCAGGGGAGGGGGCAACGAGCAGTACTTC.

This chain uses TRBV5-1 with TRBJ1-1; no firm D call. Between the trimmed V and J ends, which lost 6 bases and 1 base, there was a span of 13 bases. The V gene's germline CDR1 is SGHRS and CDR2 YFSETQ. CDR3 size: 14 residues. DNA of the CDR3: TGCGCCAGCACGGTCGGGAGAGGGAACACTGAAGCTTTCTTT. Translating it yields CASTVGRGNTEAFF. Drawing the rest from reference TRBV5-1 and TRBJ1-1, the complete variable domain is KAGVTQTPRYLIKTRGQQVTLSCSPISGHRSVSWYQQTPGQGLQFLFEYFSETQRNKGNFPGRFSGRQFSNSRSEMNVSTLELGDSALYLCASTVGRGNTEAFFGQGTRLTVV.

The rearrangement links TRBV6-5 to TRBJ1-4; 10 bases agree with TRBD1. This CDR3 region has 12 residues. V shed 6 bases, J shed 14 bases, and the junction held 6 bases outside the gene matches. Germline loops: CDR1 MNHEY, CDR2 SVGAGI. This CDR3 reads CASRKGQGVLFF. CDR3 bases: TGTGCCAGCAGAAAAGGACAGGGGGTTCTGTTTTTT.

The CDR3: CASSPGRAGTEAFF. The CDR3 bases are TGTGCCAGCAGTCCCGGCAGGGCCGGAACTGAAGCTTTCTTT. The chain combines TRBV2 with TRBJ1-1; D might be TRBD1 (5 bases). Germline values: CDR1 SNHLY, CDR2 FYNNEI. CDR3 size: 14 residues. Trimming stripped 5 bases from V and 5 bases from J, with 15 bases between.

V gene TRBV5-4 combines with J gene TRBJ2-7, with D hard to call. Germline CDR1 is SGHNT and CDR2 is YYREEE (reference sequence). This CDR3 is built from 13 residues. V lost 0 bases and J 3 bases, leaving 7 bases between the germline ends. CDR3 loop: CASSLGGIYEQYF. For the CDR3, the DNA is TGTGCCAGCAGCTTGGGCGGTATCTACGAGCAGTACTTC.

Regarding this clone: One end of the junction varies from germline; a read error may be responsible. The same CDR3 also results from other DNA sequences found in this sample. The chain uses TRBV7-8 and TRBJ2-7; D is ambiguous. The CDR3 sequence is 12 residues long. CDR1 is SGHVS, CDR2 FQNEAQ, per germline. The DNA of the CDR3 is TGTGCTAGCAGGTTCGGTCCCGAGGAGCAGTACTTC. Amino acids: CASRFGPEEQYF.

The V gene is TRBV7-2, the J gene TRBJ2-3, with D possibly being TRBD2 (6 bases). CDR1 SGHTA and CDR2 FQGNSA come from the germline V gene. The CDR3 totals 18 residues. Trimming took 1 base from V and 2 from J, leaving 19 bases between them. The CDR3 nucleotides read TGTGCCAGCAGCTTAGTAGTCATTAGGGACTTACTCACAGATACGCAGTATTTT. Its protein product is CASSLVVIRDLLTDTQYF. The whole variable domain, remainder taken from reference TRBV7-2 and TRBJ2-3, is GAGVSQSPSNKVTEKGKDVELRCDPISGHTALYWYRQSLGQGLEFLIYFQGNSAPDKSGLPSDRFSAERTGGSVSTLTIQRTQQEDSAVYLCASSLVVIRDLLTDTQYFGPGTRLTVL.